This T cell receptor (beta chain) was identified in a study of T cell responses to AZD1222 COVID-19 vaccine (dated by TCRdb to the early 2020s). The study in broad terms: AZD1222 recipients whose second dose came at about 4 weeks and those whose second dose came at about 12 weeks were combined into one group, since spike-specific TCR depth and breadth did not differ between the two schedules. A total of 233 trial participants underwent TCR sequencing, of whom roughly 210 had received two doses of AZD1222 and roughly 26 had received two doses of the MenACWY control vaccine. Enrollment into the trials was organized by age into subgroups of 18-55, 56-69 and 70-plus years, and those subgroups contained approximately 160, 26 and 62 TCR-sequenced participants, respectively.

The sample's time point label is to be understood as: baseline before first vaccination. Vaccinee samples were obtained from the UK trials COV001 and COV002, which included a single-blind randomized controlled phase 2/3 trial of AZD1222 (ChAdOx1 nCoV-19) in healthy adults. For TCRbeta chain sequencing, PBMC samples from trial participants were taken at day 0 and at day 28 after the second dose. Points on this clone: The antigen this receptor binds is unknown. Nothing much larger sits one base from this clone, and base qualities are not available.

V sheds 5 bases and J sheds 1 base, leaving 11 bases between their ends. Reading the germline V gene gives CDR1 SGHTA and CDR2 FQGNSA. Counted from cysteine to phenylalanine, this CDR3 has 14 amino acids. The retained sequence is limited to the CDR3, 42 bases, with the frame set at the first base. The CDR3 regions of human TCRbeta chains were analyzed by immunosequencing. The study's processing was this. Repertoire TCRs were checked for matches against a reference library of SARS-CoV-2-specific TCRs that had been generated using the MIRA antigen-specificity platform. Breadth was defined as the fraction of unique TCRs that were SARS-CoV-2-associated. Depth was defined as the fraction of total T cells that were SARS-CoV-2-associated. Using the MIRA data, each spike-specific TCR was assigned both to the spike region to which the TCR was reactive and to a CD4 or CD8 class. Log10-transformed breadth and depth values were compared by one-way ANOVA with Sidak's multiple comparisons tests. What TCRdb holds here is the immuneACCESS table cut down to in-frame rearrangements. Part of the clones is not present; checked against another copy, under half of the missing clones reflect an unresolved V gene, and the others are unexplained. The V and J calls and clone size are taken from that table; D and trimming were inferred from the DNA. In this sample the table shows some 100,000 clones, just under 90% of which occur a single time. Jointly, the top ten make up 3.3% of the sample.

Overall study outcomes, separate from this receptor: The 56-69-year group was small, and its depth increase did not reach significance, likely because of low power. Most participants were white British and females outnumbered males, and the authors suggested that clonal diversity may have been underestimated. Because no samples from the day 14 peak response were available, repertoires could be characterized only after the peak T cell response. CD4 TCRs associated with the vaccine covered the entire spike protein, and the dominant responses were in regions 160-218 and 743-854. Spike-specific TCR breadth and depth rose significantly after two AZD1222 doses compared with day 0 and with MenACWY recipients. Conclusions about previously exposed vaccinees are limited because only six or seven AZD1222 recipients were SARS-CoV-2 seropositive at baseline. Reportedly, almost half of the unique spike-specific TCRs recognized epitopes lying outside the regions that are mutated in the B.1.351 and B.1.1.7 variants.

The receptor's source is an adult in good health. The chain joins TRBV7-2 to TRBJ1-2; the D gene assignment is ambiguous. The sample consisted of peripheral blood, taken on day 0 of AZD1222 vaccination. The CDR3 region has the sequence CASSAPPDNYGYTF. In nucleotide form, the sequence is TGTGCCAGCAGCGCTCCCCCAGATAACTATGGCTACACCTTC. Where the CDR3 stops, the reference TRBV7-2 and TRBJ1-2 genes take over; the full variable domain is GAGVSQSPSNKVTEKGKDVELRCDPISGHTALYWYRQSLGQGLEFLIYFQGNSAPDKSGLPSDRFSAERTGGSVSTLTIQRTQQEDSAVYLCASSAPPDNYGYTFGSGTRLTVV.